One and the same sample provided the 20 T cell receptor beta chains below, sequenced in a study of blood T cells in healthy people across ages. PCR was performed a second time for roughly 7 to 12 cycles using a sample-barcoded 5' primer and a J-beta primer mix. TCRdb re-called the 5' RACE reads with MiXCR, one entry per CDR3 protein. This table has about 640,000 distinct CDR3 sequences, about 54% appearing once. The sequenced sample was blood. The receptors come from a man aged 60-69 years in good health.

CDR3 amino acids: CSARDARGLGGETQYF. The CDR3 DNA follows: TGCAGTGCTAGAGATGCCCGAGGACTAGGGGGGGAGACCCAGTACTTC. The rearrangement links TRBV20-1 to TRBJ2-5; D perhaps matches TRBD2 (7 bases). Germline V gene data show CDR1 as DFQATT and CDR2 as SNEGSKA (reference sequence). V gave up 0 bases and J gave up 5 bases, with 19 bases separating them. The CDR3 is 16 residues long.

The CDR3 is CSATTSGGAWEQYF. Written as DNA, the CDR3 is TGCAGTGCTACAACTAGCGGGGGGGCATGGGAGCAGTACTTC. This chain connects TRBV20-1 to TRBJ2-7; TRBD2 agrees at 13 bases. V trimming: 4 bases; J trimming: 7 bases; junction bases outside the gene matches: 7. The CDR3 contains 14 residues. The V gene's germline CDR1 is DFQATT and CDR2 SNEGSKA (reference sequence).

V is TRBV12-5 and J is TRBJ2-7; TRBD1 matches 10 bases. The CDR3 totals 15 residues. J was trimmed by 0 bases and V by 6 bases; bases with no gene match: 5. Germline V gives CDR1 LGHNT, CDR2 FRNRAP. The CDR3 nucleotides read TGTGCTAGTGGGCTGGACAGGGGGAACTCCTACGAGCAGTACTTC. It translates to CASGLDRGNSYEQYF.

This clonotype was seen more than once but under ten times. The chain carries TRBV29-1 and TRBJ2-6; D is unclear. Germline V CDR1 and CDR2: SQVTM, ANQGSEA. This CDR3 has 17 residues. The V end lost 4 bases, the J end lost 2 bases, and 18 bases lay between the germline ends. The CDR3 DNA reads TGCAGCGTTGTCGCAGAGTGGTTGGGAACTGGGGCCAACGTCCTGACTTTC. Protein product: CSVVAEWLGTGANVLTF.

This CDR3 is CASRLVDTDTQYF. The CDR3 DNA sequence: TGTGCCAGCAGGCTCGTGGACACAGATACGCAGTATTTT. This chain uses TRBV7-2 with TRBJ2-3, with D hard to call. V was pared by 6 bases and J by 2 bases, with 9 bases between. The CDR3 loop spans 13 amino acids. CDR1 is SGHTA, CDR2 FQGNSA, per germline.

The gene calls are TRBV6-5 and TRBJ2-7, with no clear D. Trimming cost V 7 bases and J 3 bases, with 19 bases left between them. This CDR3 spans 15 amino acids. The germline V gene has CDR1 MNHEY and CDR2 SVGAGI. The CDR3 here is CASKTDPSASYEQYF. The CDR3 nucleotides read TGTGCCAGCAAAACGGACCCCTCGGCCAGCTACGAGCAGTACTTC.

This clonotype was seen a single time. J is TRBJ2-7 and V is TRBV7-2; D not resolved. The end of the DNA aligns better with TRBJ2-5, so the J call may be wrong. The germline V gene has CDR1 SGHTA and CDR2 FQGNSA. CDR3 length: 13 amino acids. The CDR3 DNA reads as TGTGCCAGCAGCGTAGAGGCCCAAAGGACCCAGTACTTC. Its translation: CASSVEAQRTQYF.

The DNA for the CDR3 is TGTGCCAGCGAGGCACTATCTGACACAGATACGCAGTATTTT. This gives the protein CASEALSDTDTQYF. This rearrangement joins TRBV2 to TRBJ2-3; D is uncertain. Germline loops: CDR1 SNHLY, CDR2 FYNNEI. The length of the CDR3 is 14 residues. V dropped 8 bases and J dropped 2 bases, with 14 bases sitting between them.

This clonotype has more than one count but fewer than ten. V gene TRBV6-5 combines with J gene TRBJ2-6; either TRBD1 or TRBD2 may fit D (6 bases each). Germline CDR1 reads MNHEY; CDR2 reads SVGAGI. The V end was cut by 3 bases, the J end by 2 bases, with 14 bases between. The CDR3 has 17 amino acids. CDR3 bases: TGTGCCAGCAGTTATTGGTTGGGGGGCGCTGGGGCCAACGTCCTGACTTTC. Translation gives CASSYWLGGAGANVLTF.

The chain employs TRBV6-4 and TRBJ2-7, with 9 nucleotides matching TRBD1. The CDR3 loop spans 16 amino acids. V was clipped by 0 bases and J by 6 bases; unmatched bases: 9. Germline V gene data show CDR1 as MRHNA and CDR2 as SNTAGT. CDR3 coding DNA: TGTGCCAGCAGTGACTCGAATGGGGGGACAGGGAGCGAGCAGTACTTC. This gives the protein CASSDSNGGTGSEQYF.

The chain carries TRBV4-1 and TRBJ2-5, with 12 bases matching TRBD2. Germline-derived CDR1 and CDR2 are MGHRA and YSYEKL. There are 16 residues in the CDR3. Trimming removed 4 bases from V and 2 bases from J; junction bases left unmatched: 5. The CDR3 nucleotides are TGCGCCAGCAGCCGACAACTAGCGGGGGGTCAAGAGACCCAGTACTTC. It codes for CASSRQLAGGQETQYF.

The gene calls are TRBV6-5 and TRBJ2-7; 7 bases match TRBD2. Germline CDR1 and CDR2: MNHEY and SVGAGI. The CDR3 contains 15 residues. The V and J ends lost 5 bases and 0 bases, in that order; junction bases with no gene match: 7. The DNA for the CDR3 is TGTGCCAGCAGTCCTAGCGGTCTATTCTCCTACGAGCAGTACTTC. It is translated as CASSPSGLFSYEQYF.

This clonotype was counted a few times. V gene TRBV2 combines with J gene TRBJ1-4, with a possible D match to TRBD1 (5 bases). Trimming cost V 6 bases and J 0 bases, with 8 bases left between them. The CDR3 is 14 residues long. Germline CDR1 and CDR2: SNHLY and FYNNEI. The CDR3 sequence is CASRQDATNEKLFF. In DNA, the CDR3 is TGTGCCAGCAGACAGGATGCAACTAATGAAAAACTGTTTTTT.

This clonotype occurred a few times. CDR3 residues: CASSPTGQNTEAFF. For the CDR3, the DNA is TGTGCCAGCAGTCCCACAGGTCAGAACACTGAAGCTTTCTTT. The gene calls are TRBV6-2 or TRBV6-3 and TRBJ1-1; D perhaps matches TRBD1 (5 bases). The V gene's germline CDR1 is MNHEY and CDR2 SVGEGT. Trimming took off 5 bases at V and 1 base at J, with 11 bases between the two ends. The CDR3 is 14 residues long.

This clonotype was detected once. This rearrangement joins TRBV4-1 to TRBJ1-2; D gene ambiguous. The CDR3 is 13 amino acids. Germline CDR1 is MGHRA and CDR2 is YSYEKL. Deletions cut 6 bases from V and 1 base from J, with 9 bases between. This CDR3 is CASRPDFNYGYTF. The CDR3 bases are TGCGCCAGCAGGCCAGACTTTAACTATGGCTACACCTTC.

There are a few counts of this clonotype. The chain links TRBV20-1 to TRBJ2-3; 10 bases fit TRBD1. V was clipped by 4 bases and J by 6 bases; unmatched bases: 7. The CDR3 spans 14 residues. Looked up from germline, CDR1 is DFQATT and CDR2 is SNEGSKA (reference sequence). The CDR3 region has the DNA TGCAGTGCTAACCGGGACAGGGGTTGGGATACGCAGTATTTT. Translated: CSANRDRGWDTQYF.

This clonotype was found a few times. This chain uses TRBV5-1 with TRBJ2-3, with TRBD1 identical over 9 bases. This CDR3 region has 16 residues. V lost 4 bases to trimming and J lost 3 bases; unmatched junction nucleotides: 9. Germline CDR1 and CDR2: SGHRS and YFSETQ. DNA for the CDR3: TGCGCCAGCAGCCCGCCCGGGACAGGGAGGACAGATACGCAGTATTTT. Translated: CASSPPGTGRTDTQYF.

V gene TRBV7-9 combines with J gene TRBJ2-1; maybe TRBD1 (5 bases). V shed 5 bases and J shed 5 bases, with 13 bases lying between them. Germline V lookup: CDR1 SEHNR, CDR2 FQNEAQ (reference sequence). The CDR3 spans 14 residues. CDR3 residues: CASSVSGADNEQFF. In nucleotides, the CDR3 is TGTGCCAGCAGCGTTAGTGGGGCGGACAATGAGCAGTTCTTC.

The chain links TRBV10-3 to TRBJ2-1, with no clear D. Trimming cost V 4 bases and J 0 bases, with 10 bases left between them. The CDR3 is 15 residues long. Looked up from germline, CDR1 is ENHRY and CDR2 is SYGVKD. The CDR3 loop reads CAISGVTSSYNEQFF. CDR3 DNA: TGTGCCATCAGTGGGGTGACGAGCTCCTACAATGAGCAGTTCTTC.

The chain combines TRBV12-3 or TRBV12-4 with TRBJ2-5, with D unresolved. Trimming cost V 5 bases and J 1 base, with 14 bases left between them. The CDR3 is made up of 15 amino acids. The CDR3 sequence: CASSQMLRVQETQYF. The CDR3, as DNA: TGTGCCAGCAGTCAAATGCTTAGGGTCCAAGAGACCCAGTACTTC.